This TCR beta chain appears in the sequencing data of a study of T cells expressing NK-cell markers. Study context: Each TCR beta repertoire originated in sorted T cells that were CD3+CD56+NKG2C+, CD3+CD56+NKG2C- or CD3+CD56-NKG2C+.

The V gene's germline CDR1 is GTSNPN and CDR2 SVGIG (reference sequence). This CDR3 has 15 residues. TCRdb re-called the 5' RACE reads, yielding one record per CDR3 amino acid sequence without DNA. This listing includes 300,000 or so distinct CDR3 sequences. This TCR was recovered from a woman between 18 and 70 years old in good health. The specimen was blood T cells: a sorted CD56 or NKG2C T cell subset, CD4+ or CD8+ T cells, or bulk PBMC T cells (not recorded which). The chain employs TRBV30 and TRBJ2-2; as DNA is missing, the TRBD1 call by TCRdb cannot be tested. This CDR3 is CAWCGKRGNTGELFF. Together with reference TRBV30 and TRBJ2-2, the CDR3 gives the full variable domain: SQTIHQWPATLVQPVGSPLSLECTVEGTSNPNLYWYRQAAGRGLQLLFYSVGIGQISSEVPQNLSASRPQDRQFILSSKKLLLSDSGFYLCAWCGKRGNTGELFFGEGSRLTVL.